The rows below give T cell receptor beta chains drawn from one sample of a study of beta chain features in type 1 diabetes. The assay was immunoSEQ multiplex PCR, and TCRdb's table has in-frame clones only and misses some. The sample gives hundreds of thousands of clones, over 11% of which show up once; 0.035% to 0.045% is in the top ten. The specimen was naive CD4+ T cells from blood. Receptors were obtained from a man between 18 and 29 years old with type 1 diabetes. The CDR3 runs from the conserved cysteine through the conserved F or W. Rows give clone size only sometimes, using once, few, many, or a class for an expanded clone.

TRBV7-9,NA,TRBJ1-1,CASSLRQSMNTEAFF
TRBV7-2,NA,TRBJ2-3,CASREVRDTDTQYF
TRBV5-4,NA,TRBJ2-7,CASSLGRRDEQYF
TRBV5-6,NA,TRBJ2-7,CASSRITAGPNEQYF
TRBV6-5,NA,TRBJ1-1,CATKGGGERTEAFF
TRBV19,few,TRBJ1-2,CASSSDRRDSYYGYTF
TRBV5-6,NA,TRBJ1-2,CASSLDSNYGYTF
TRBV18,NA,TRBJ2-3,CASSPPGGPDTQYF
TRBV19,few,TRBJ2-5,CATALASQETQYF
TRBV30,NA,TRBJ2-1,CAWSVPSSYNEQFF
TRBV9,NA,TRBJ2-3,CASSVTGWDTQYF
TRBV5-4,NA,TRBJ2-3,CASTKVDRGADTQYF
TRBV9,NA,TRBJ2-7,CASSVGLAGAEQYF
TRBV30,few,TRBJ2-1,CAWSAQMGEQFF
TRBV27,NA,TRBJ2-1,CASSPEGALSYNEQFF
TRBV30,NA,TRBJ2-3,CAWSSLSGNTQYF
TRBV2,few,TRBJ2-3,CASSGDRGTDTQYF
TRBV19,NA,TRBJ2-1,CASSISPGGWNEQFF
TRBV20-1,few,TRBJ2-1,CSARLDNEQFF
TRBV7-9,few,TRBJ2-7,CASSRGTDSPYEQYF
TRBV7-2,NA,TRBJ2-3,CASSPPHAGGLTDTQYF
TRBV5-1,few,TRBJ2-5,CASSLGAGLETQYF
TRBV30,NA,TRBJ1-1,CAFEGYGNTEAFF
TRBV5-6,few,TRBJ1-1,CASSFFPPQGGTEAFF
TRBV7-9,few,TRBJ2-7,CASSYGREVDDEQYF
TRBV5-4,few,TRBJ1-1,CASSIGGTGNTEAFF
TRBV21-1,NA,TRBJ2-1,CASSKSGREQFF
TRBV30,few,TRBJ2-7,CAWSLLGPAEQYF
TRBV5-6,NA,TRBJ1-3,CASSLRGRTSGNTIYF
TRBV7-9,NA,TRBJ2-1,CASYRSGPFETSNEQFF
TRBV1,NA,TRBJ2-7,CTSSHYSIPYEQYF
TRBV7-3,NA,TRBJ1-6,CASGMGQQNSPLHF
TRBV2,NA,TRBJ2-5,CASSPAETQYF
TRBV2,NA,TRBJ1-1,CASSTGGTEAFF
TRBV6-4,NA,TRBJ2-3,CASRERGGTDTQYF
TRBV19,few,TRBJ1-1,CASRRDSSRNTEAFF
TRBV10-3,many,TRBJ2-5,CAISESETQYF
TRBV29-1,NA,TRBJ1-1,CSVGVGQAFF
TRBV6-5,few,TRBJ2-3,CASSYAARVTDTQYF
TRBV6-1,few,TRBJ2-7,CASSEGGFYEQYF
TRBV15,NA,TRBJ2-2,CATSRGGGLSGELFF
TRBV7-9,few,TRBJ1-2,CASSLAGRDYGYTF
TRBV29-1,NA,TRBJ2-5,CSVSPGYQETQYF
TRBV29-1,few,TRBJ2-7,CSVETGTSGRRQYF
TRBV10-3,NA,TRBJ1-5,CAISDRLSNQPQHF
TRBV29-1,few,TRBJ1-1,CSVEKNRANTEAFF
TRBV6-5,few,TRBJ2-7,CASRQQGAEQYF